This note documents a single T cell receptor beta chain sequence. This table comes from immunoSEQ multiplex PCR, and its TCRdb copy is limited to in-frame clones, with some not included. Among approximately 15,000 clones listed, around 77% were seen once. This specimen belongs to a study of chemoradiotherapy in HPV16-positive cancers. The CDR3 contains 14 residues. V was trimmed by 6 bases and J by 3 bases, leaving 14 bases between them. Germline V gives CDR1 LGHNA, CDR2 YNFKEQ. This sample was taken from a patient who underwent chemoradiotherapy. The chain couples TRBV4-2 to TRBJ1-2; D remains unclear. The receptor's source is a human donor with HPV-associated anogenital cancer. DNA for the CDR3: TGTGCCAGCAGTGTTCTAAGGAGGGACTATGGCTACACCTTC. This gives the protein CASSVLRRDYGYTF.